The 29 T cell receptor beta chains in this list originate from one sample, sequenced in a study of cytomegalovirus exposure and HLA in healthy donors. The PCR ran on 60 Vbeta and 13 Jbeta primers. Measured with immunoSEQ multiplex PCR; TCRdb has only the in-frame clones, and not every one. The table shows roughly 150,000 clones, with around 75% occurring only once. Material for sequencing was PBMCs. Source of these receptors: a man aged 18 to 29 in good health and CMV-seropositive.

This chain joins TRBV28 and TRBJ2-3; 7 bases align to TRBD2. CDR3 size: 16 residues. The trim removed 6 bases at V and 1 base at J, leaving 10 bases unmatched. Germline V lookup: CDR1 MDHEN, CDR2 SYDVKM. CDR3 protein: CASSPAGERGTDTQYF. The CDR3 nucleotides are TGTGCCAGCAGCCCGGCGGGGGAGCGGGGCACAGATACGCAGTATTTT.

This chain joins TRBV28 and TRBJ1-4, with D uncertain. The CDR3 totals 16 residues. The germline V gene has CDR1 MDHEN and CDR2 SYDVKM. The V gene lost 5 bases and the J gene lost 5 bases, with 18 bases spanning the gap. CDR3: CASSRAWGGQNEKLFF. CDR3 nucleotides: TGTGCCAGCAGTAGGGCGTGGGGAGGGCAGAATGAAAAACTGTTTTTT.

This clone was recorded once. The chain has TRBV28 and TRBJ2-7; tentatively, D is TRBD1 (5 bases). V shed 6 bases and J shed 4 bases, with 7 bases lying between them. The CDR3 is made up of 11 amino acids. The V gene's germline CDR1 is MDHEN and CDR2 SYDVKM. The CDR3 sequence: CASRGLYEQYF. CDR3 bases: TGTGCCAGCAGGGGGCTTTACGAGCAGTACTTC.

CDR3 in amino acids: CAWSHGTSDPYNEQFF. In nucleotides, the CDR3 is TGTGCCTGGAGCCATGGGACTAGCGACCCCTACAATGAGCAGTTCTTC. The gene calls are TRBV30 and TRBJ2-1; 10 bases agree with TRBD2. CDR1 is GTSNPN and CDR2 is SVGIG in the germline V gene (reference sequence). CDR3 length: 16 amino acids. V was clipped by 3 bases and J by 2 bases; unmatched bases: 7.

Here the CDR3 reads CASSPYSGILQFF. The CDR3 nucleotides read TGTGCCAGCAGCCCCTATTCAGGTATACTGCAGTTCTTC. This chain joins TRBV7-3 and TRBJ2-1, with D uncertain. The germline V gene has CDR1 SGHTA and CDR2 FQGTGA. The length of the CDR3 is 13 residues. V lost 5 bases to trimming and J lost 12 bases, with 17 bases between them.

The rearrangement links TRBV11-2 to TRBJ2-3; perhaps TRBD2 as D (5 bases). Trimming removed 3 bases at V and 1 base at J, with 5 bases between. This CDR3 has 13 residues. The V gene's germline CDR1 is SGHAT and CDR2 FQNNGV. The CDR3 DNA reads as TGTGCCAGCAGCTTCGGGGGCACAGATACGCAGTATTTT. Residues: CASSFGGTDTQYF.

The table lists this clone with a count of one. J is TRBJ2-7 and V is TRBV5-5, with 11 bases fitting TRBD1. The CDR3 contains 14 residues. Germline CDR1 SGHKS, CDR2 YYEKEE (reference sequence). With V trimmed by 6 bases and J by 4 bases, 6 bases remained unmatched. The CDR3 coding sequence is TGTGCCAGCACCCTGGACAGGGGGCTGTACGAGCAGTACTTC. Protein sequence: CASTLDRGLYEQYF.

The chain has TRBV11-2 and TRBJ2-2, with D perhaps matching TRBD1 (7 bases). Trimming stripped 8 bases from V and 6 bases from J, with 10 bases between. The CDR3 extends over 12 amino acids. Germline values: CDR1 SGHAT, CDR2 FQNNGV. The CDR3 region has the DNA TGTGCCAGCGCAGGGGGGTCCGGGGAGCTGTTTTTT. Encoded protein: CASAGGSGELFF.

J is TRBJ2-7 and V is TRBV14, with D maybe TRBD2 (6 bases). There are 15 residues in the CDR3. In germline, CDR1 is SGHDN, CDR2 FVKESK. Deletions cut 3 bases from V and 1 base from J, with 13 bases between. The CDR3 is CASSHLTSRSYEQYF. DNA of the CDR3: TGTGCCAGCAGCCACCTGACTAGTCGGTCCTACGAGCAGTACTTC.

The rearrangement links TRBV7-2 to TRBJ1-2; tentative D call: TRBD1 (6 bases). V was clipped by 6 bases and J by 2 bases, with 22 bases between them. The CDR3 has 17 residues. Per germline, CDR1 SGHTA and CDR2 FQGNSA. CDR3 protein: CASRGGGGFSLNYGYTF. The DNA for the CDR3 is TGTGCCAGCAGAGGGGGGGGTGGATTTTCTCTAAACTATGGCTACACCTTC.

This chain uses TRBV9 with TRBJ2-7; 11 bases fit TRBD1. Germline CDR1 is SGDLS and CDR2 is YYNGEE. The CDR3 contains 16 residues. V was clipped by 5 bases and J by 7 bases; unmatched bases: 14. Here the CDR3 DNA reads TGTGCCAGCAGTCGTACCGGGGACAGGGGGTTGTGGGAGCAGTACTTC. Protein: CASSRTGDRGLWEQYF.

V is TRBV30 and J is TRBJ2-1, with D tentatively TRBD2 (6 bases). The CDR3 covers 13 residues. With 3 bases removed from V and 7 bases from J, the gap between germline ends came to 13 bases. CDR1 and CDR2 (germline): GTSNPN, SVGIG (reference sequence). Here the CDR3 DNA reads TGTGCCTGGAGGGCCCCGGCGGGGAATGAGCAGTTCTTC. Translating gives CAWRAPAGNEQFF.

The V and J genes are TRBV5-4 and TRBJ2-5; 7 positions agree with TRBD1. This CDR3 has 14 amino acids. With 1 base clipped from V and 5 bases from J, the junction kept 5 bases outside the gene matches. CDR1 and CDR2 (germline): SGHNT, YYREEE (reference sequence). CDR3 DNA sequence: TGTGCCAGCAGCTTGCGGGACAGAATGGAGACCCAGTACTTC. The encoded protein is CASSLRDRMETQYF.

The genes are TRBV5-1 and TRBJ1-1; 8 bases fit TRBD1. Trimming removed 0 bases from V and 6 bases from J; junction bases left unmatched: 4. Germline CDR1 is SGHRS and CDR2 is YFSETQ. The CDR3 covers 14 residues. CDR3 loop: CASSLDPGGSEAFF. The CDR3 region has the DNA TGCGCCAGCAGCTTGGACCCAGGGGGCTCTGAAGCTTTCTTT. Full variable domain (rest looked up from reference TRBV5-1 and TRBJ1-1): KAGVTQTPRYLIKTRGQQVTLSCSPISGHRSVSWYQQTPGQGLQFLFEYFSETQRNKGNFPGRFSGRQFSNSRSEMNVSTLELGDSALYLCASSLDPGGSEAFFGQGTRLTVV.

The chain combines TRBV5-4 with TRBJ1-5; 12 nucleotides match TRBD1. This CDR3 region has 16 residues. Germline trimming cut 0 bases from V and 6 bases from J; bases unmatched to any gene: 4. Looked up from germline, CDR1 is SGHNT and CDR2 is YYREEE (reference sequence). The CDR3 nucleotides read TGTGCCAGCAGCTTGGCGGGACAGGGGGCAAGTCAGCCCCAGCATTTT. It encodes CASSLAGQGASQPQHF.

The chain links TRBV2 to TRBJ2-1, with D perhaps TRBD1 (5 bases). The CDR3 has 15 amino acids. V was shortened by 2 bases and J by 6 bases, with 14 bases between the two germline ends. Germline loops: CDR1 SNHLY, CDR2 FYNNEI. CDR3 protein: CASSERAGFLNEQFF. CDR3 DNA sequence: TGTGCCAGCAGTGAACGGGCAGGGTTTCTCAATGAGCAGTTCTTC.

The V gene is TRBV5-1, the J gene TRBJ1-2; 7 bases match TRBD1. The CDR3 has 12 amino acids. V lost 7 bases to trimming and J lost 6 bases; unmatched junction nucleotides: 6. CDR1 is SGHRS, CDR2 YFSETQ, per germline. CDR3 DNA: TGCGCCAGCTCGCGACAGGGCGATGGCTACACCTTC. The encoded protein is CASSRQGDGYTF. Full variable domain (missing parts from reference TRBV5-1 and TRBJ1-2): KAGVTQTPRYLIKTRGQQVTLSCSPISGHRSVSWYQQTPGQGLQFLFEYFSETQRNKGNFPGRFSGRQFSNSRSEMNVSTLELGDSALYLCASSRQGDGYTFGSGTRLTVV.

Comments on this clone: Other nucleotide sequences in the sample specify the same CDR3. In DNA form, the CDR3 reads TGCAGCGTCGCGGGGCAAGAGACCCAGTACTTC. Residues: CSVAGQETQYF. The chain employs TRBV29-1 and TRBJ2-5; D perhaps matches TRBD2 (6 bases). Trimming took off 6 bases at V and 2 bases at J, with 7 bases between the two ends. The CDR3 length is 11 residues. Germline-derived CDR1 and CDR2 are SQVTM and ANQGSEA. The variable domain in full, with the rest retrieved from reference TRBV29-1 and TRBJ2-5, is SAVISQKPSRDICQRGTSLTIQCQVDSQVTMMFWYRQQPGQSLTLIATANQGSEATYESGFVIDKFPISRPNLTFSTLTVSNMSPEDSSIYLCSVAGQETQYFGPGTRLLVL.

In this sample, this clone turned up a few times. The J gene is TRBJ2-2, the V gene TRBV7-2, with D possibly TRBD1 on 5 matching bases. V was pared by 5 bases and J by 6 bases, with 10 bases between. Germline V CDR1 and CDR2: SGHTA, FQGNSA. The CDR3 totals 13 residues. CDR3 residues: CASSLQVPGELFF. CDR3 coding DNA: TGTGCCAGCAGCCTACAGGTCCCCGGGGAGCTGTTTTTT. The full variable domain, completed using reference TRBV7-2 and TRBJ2-2, is GAGVSQSPSNKVTEKGKDVELRCDPISGHTALYWYRQSLGQGLEFLIYFQGNSAPDKSGLPSDRFSAERTGGSVSTLTIQRTQQEDSAVYLCASSLQVPGELFFGEGSRLTVL.

The genes are TRBV4-2 and TRBJ2-1; no reliable D call. Germline V CDR1 and CDR2: LGHNA, YNFKEQ. The CDR3 loop spans 16 amino acids. Trimming stripped 2 bases from V and 5 bases from J, with 16 bases between. The CDR3 DNA is TGTGCCAGCAGCCAAAAAGAGATGAGACTCGACAATGAGCAGTTCTTC. It codes for CASSQKEMRLDNEQFF.

The chain joins TRBV28 to TRBJ1-1, with D perhaps TRBD1 (5 bases). Trimming took off 6 bases at V and 0 bases at J, with 23 bases between the two ends. Germline V gives CDR1 MDHEN, CDR2 SYDVKM. The CDR3 runs 18 residues. CDR3: CASRIGAPVVDLNTEAFF. In DNA, the CDR3 is TGTGCCAGCAGGATAGGGGCCCCTGTTGTCGATTTGAACACTGAAGCTTTCTTT.

The J gene is TRBJ2-1, the V gene TRBV15, with D tentatively TRBD2 (6 bases). Germline loops: CDR1 LNHNV, CDR2 YYDKDF (reference sequence). The V end was cut by 1 base, the J end by 2 bases, with 15 bases between. The CDR3 has 17 amino acids. The CDR3 nucleotides read TGTGCCACCAGCAGAGCGGATGGGACTTCCGCCTACAATGAGCAGTTCTTC. This translates into CATSRADGTSAYNEQFF. Supplemented by reference TRBV15 and TRBJ2-1, the full variable domain reads DAMVIQNPRYQVTQFGKPVTLSCSQTLNHNVMYWYQQKSSQAPKLLFHYYDKDFNNEADTPDNFQSRRPNTSFCFLDIRSPGLGDTAMYLCATSRADGTSAYNEQFFGPGTRLTVL.

This clone has just a few counts. This chain connects TRBV28 to TRBJ2-7, with TRBD1 identical over 9 bases. V lost 8 bases and J lost 7; bases outside the gene matches: 9. The CDR3 covers 13 residues. Germline CDR1 is MDHEN and CDR2 is SYDVKM. The CDR3 sequence is CASVTGGGLEQYF. The CDR3 region has the DNA TGTGCCAGCGTGACAGGGGGGGGTCTAGAGCAGTACTTC.

The chain has TRBV7-3 and TRBJ2-1; 11 nucleotides align to TRBD2. V trimming: 0 bases; J trimming: 7 bases; junction bases outside the gene matches: 11. Germline CDR1 SGHTA, CDR2 FQGTGA. This CDR3 region has 18 residues. Here the CDR3 reads CASSLTGTSGGENNEQFF. The CDR3 DNA is TGTGCCAGCAGCTTAACCGGGACTAGCGGAGGGGAGAATAATGAGCAGTTCTTC.

The J gene is TRBJ2-1, the V gene TRBV4-2; TRBD1 aligns across 7 bases. Germline V gene data show CDR1 as LGHNA and CDR2 as YNFKEQ. Trimming removed 5 bases from V and 4 bases from J; junction bases left unmatched: 14. The CDR3 covers 17 residues. The CDR3 DNA is TGTGCCAGCAGCTACGAACCGTCGGGACAGTCGTACAATGAGCAGTTCTTC. It codes for CASSYEPSGQSYNEQFF.

The CDR3 region has the DNA TGTGCCATCAGTGACCCTCTAGCGGGCATATACAATGAGCAGTTCTTC. It encodes CAISDPLAGIYNEQFF. The rearrangement joins TRBV10-3 to TRBJ2-1, with 8 positions matching TRBD2. V shed 3 bases, J shed 4 bases, and the junction held 8 bases outside the gene matches. Germline V gene lookup returns CDR1 ENHRY and CDR2 SYGVKD. This CDR3 spans 16 amino acids.

The chain combines TRBV6-5 with TRBJ1-2; D not certain. The CDR3 covers 13 residues. V dropped 2 bases and J dropped 7 bases, with 11 bases sitting between them. Germline values: CDR1 MNHEY, CDR2 SVGAGI. The CDR3 region has the DNA TGTGCCAGCAGTTACGAGGGCGGCAGTGGCTACACCTTC. This translates into CASSYEGGSGYTF.

The chain couples TRBV27 to TRBJ2-7; no definite D call. Between the trimmed V and J ends, which lost 1 base and 2 bases, there was a span of 12 bases. The CDR3 sequence is 15 residues long. CDR1 is MNHEY, CDR2 SMNVEV, per germline (reference sequence). CDR3 nucleotide sequence: TGTGCCAGCAGTTTATACGGCAGGCAAGCCTACGAGCAGTACTTC. This translates into CASSLYGRQAYEQYF.

The rearrangement uses TRBV28 and TRBJ2-1; 10 nucleotides match TRBD1. Unmatched junction bases numbered 11, after V lost 3 bases and J lost 9 bases. The CDR3 covers 16 residues. Germline V CDR1 and CDR2: MDHEN, SYDVKM. The CDR3 protein is CASSFSGQGKRGEQFF. The CDR3 nucleotides read TGTGCCAGCAGTTTTTCGGGACAGGGGAAACGGGGTGAGCAGTTCTTC.